The 8 T cell receptor beta chains listed next were all sequenced from one sample in a study of CD8 T cells in Susac syndrome. An input of about 0.5 to 1 ug of RNA was subjected to reverse transcription using random hexamers. TCRdb redid the calling of the immunoSEQ multiplex PCR reads with MiXCR, one entry per CDR3 protein. The sample lists hundreds of thousands of distinct CDR3 sequences, nearly 97% seen once, with 0.085% to 0.095% in the top ten. The sequenced material came from CD4+ T cells from PBMCs. The receptors were sampled from a human donor with multiple sclerosis.

The J gene is TRBJ2-5, the V gene TRBV29-1; perhaps D is TRBD1 or TRBD2 (5 bases each). The V gene lost 3 bases and the J gene lost 5 bases, with 10 bases spanning the gap. From germline, CDR1 is SQVTM and CDR2 ANQGSEA. The CDR3 has 12 amino acids. The DNA for the CDR3 is TGCAGCGTTGATGATGGGGGTGAGACCCAGTACTTC. Encoded protein: CSVDDGGETQYF.

Only one count was recorded for this clonotype. V gene TRBV19 combines with J gene TRBJ1-5; D uncertain. This CDR3 comprises 15 residues. Germline CDR1 LNHDA, CDR2 SQIVND (reference sequence). Trimming shortened V by 3 bases and J by 2 bases, and 11 bases separated the two germline ends. The CDR3 protein is CASSIEGSGNQPQHF. The CDR3 region has the DNA TGTGCCAGTAGTATCGAGGGAAGTGGCAATCAGCCCCAGCATTTT.

The chain combines TRBV9 with TRBJ1-2; D may be TRBD1 (6 bases). Trimming shortened V by 2 bases and J by 7 bases, and 12 bases separated the two germline ends. CDR3 length equals 13 residues. CDR1 is SGDLS and CDR2 is YYNGEE in the germline V gene. This CDR3 reads CASSVGPRGGYTF. For the CDR3, the DNA is TGTGCCAGCAGCGTTGGACCCAGGGGTGGCTACACCTTC.

The CDR3 region has the DNA TGCAGCGTGGGCCCGGAGGGAGCCTCCTACGAGCAGTACTTC. Its protein product is CSVGPEGASYEQYF. This sequence joins TRBV29-1 and TRBJ2-7, with D maybe TRBD2 (6 bases). This CDR3 region has 14 residues. CDR1 SQVTM and CDR2 ANQGSEA come from the germline V gene. V lost 6 bases, J lost 0 bases, and 15 bases lay in between.

The chain links TRBV12-3 or TRBV12-4 to TRBJ1-5; D is uncertain. V was pared by 5 bases and J by 0 bases, with 5 bases between. This CDR3 has 13 residues. Here the CDR3 DNA reads TGTGCCAGCAGTGGCTATAGCAATCAGCCCCAGCATTTT. As protein: CASSGYSNQPQHF.

This CDR3 reads CASGQTKNIQYF. CDR3 in DNA: TGTGCCAGTGGACAGACCAAAAACATTCAGTACTTC. The chain recombines TRBV6-1 with TRBJ2-4; tentatively, D is TRBD1 (6 bases). Germline values: CDR1 MNHNS, CDR2 SASEGT. Trimming took off 9 bases at V and 2 bases at J, with 8 bases between the two ends. This CDR3 comprises 12 residues.

V usage is TRBV6-2 or TRBV6-3 and J usage is TRBJ2-1; D ambiguous. The V and J ends lost 11 bases and 8 bases respectively, with 16 bases between them. The CDR3 sequence is 12 residues long. Per germline, CDR1 MNHEY and CDR2 SVGEGT. The CDR3 nucleotides are TGTGCCTCCATGCAGCATGGAGATGAGCAGTTCTTC. Protein product: CASMQHGDEQFF.

The rearrangement joins TRBV2 to TRBJ2-7; D may be TRBD1 (6 bases). Germline V CDR1 and CDR2: SNHLY, FYNNEI. The CDR3 is made up of 12 amino acids. V dropped 6 bases and J dropped 4 bases, with 10 bases sitting between them. CDR3 nucleotide sequence: TGTGCCAGCAGGGAACAGGGTTACGAGCAGTACTTC. Translation: CASREQGYEQYF.